This is a list of T cell receptor beta chains from one sample in a study of beta chain features in type 1 diabetes. The data were produced by immunoSEQ multiplex PCR, yet TCRdb's version contains in-frame clones alone and is incomplete. The sample lists hundreds of thousands of clones, about an eighth occurring once. The source material was naive CD4+ T cells from blood. The receptors shown here come from a man aged 18 to 30 with type 1 diabetes. CDR3s include the opening cysteine and the closing phenylalanine or tryptophan. D genes are given only for firm matches. Clone size, where shown, is once, few, many, or a class for clones that have expanded.

v_call,d_call,j_call,clone_size,cdr3_aa,cdr3_nt
TRBV7-9,-,TRBJ1-6,few,CASSSGQFPNSPLHF,TGTGCCAGCAGCTCCGGACAGTTTCCAAATTCACCCCTCCACTTT
TRBV7-2,TRBD1,TRBJ1-2,-,CASSPKTGKPYYGYTF,TGTGCCAGCAGCCCGAAGACAGGGAAGCCCTACTATGGCTACACCTTC
TRBV5-6,-,TRBJ2-1,few,CASSFVGRVEQFF,TGTGCCAGCAGCTTTGTCGGGCGTGTTGAGCAGTTCTTC
TRBV29-1,-,TRBJ2-2,-,CSGARDLNTGELFF,TGCAGCGGCGCTCGGGACTTGAACACCGGGGAGCTGTTTTTT
TRBV14,TRBD1,TRBJ1-2,-,CASSREDRAYGYTF,TGTGCCAGCAGCCGAGAAGACAGGGCCTATGGCTACACCTTC
TRBV28,-,TRBJ2-1,few,CASSLASSSYNEQFF,TGTGCCAGCAGCTTAGCCAGCAGCTCCTACAATGAGCAGTTCTTC
TRBV30,-,TRBJ1-5,-,CAWSVLDNQPQHF,TGTGCCTGGAGTGTACTGGACAATCAGCCCCAGCATTTT
TRBV29-1,-,TRBJ2-3,few,CSVSGTQLYGTDTQYF,TGCAGCGTCTCGGGGACCCAGTTGTACGGCACAGATACGCAGTATTTT
TRBV7-2,-,TRBJ2-2,few,CASSFPTTNTGELFF,TGTGCCAGCAGCTTTCCGACAACTAACACCGGGGAGCTGTTTTTT
TRBV5-8,-,TRBJ2-7,-,CASSLDGGGEQYF,TGTGCCAGCAGCTTGGACGGAGGTGGGGAGCAGTACTTC
TRBV9,-,TRBJ1-5,-,CASSVAGSQPQHF,TGTGCCAGCAGCGTAGCTGGGAGTCAGCCCCAGCATTTT
TRBV4-3,TRBD1,TRBJ2-3,few,CASSQLAGTGQSIDTQYF,TGCGCCAGCAGCCAATTAGCCGGGACAGGCCAATCCATTGATACGCAGTATTTT
TRBV29-1,TRBD1,TRBJ1-5,few,CSVMDRANQPQHF,TGCAGCGTCATGGACAGGGCTAATCAGCCCCAGCATTTT
TRBV7-2,-,TRBJ1-5,-,CASASGGNQPQHF,TGTGCCAGCGCCTCGGGAGGGAACCAGCCCCAGCATTTT
TRBV6-5,-,TRBJ2-5,-,CASSYSQETQYF,TGTGCCAGCAGTTACTCGCAGGAGACCCAGTACTTC
TRBV19,-,TRBJ2-5,few,CASRGLRRTQYF,TGTGCCAGTAGGGGCCTTAGACGGACCCAGTACTTC
TRBV7-9,-,TRBJ2-5,-,CASSPGSGETQYF,TGTGCCAGCAGTCCCGGGAGTGGAGAGACCCAGTACTTC
TRBV14,TRBD1,TRBJ2-3,once,CASSQRDSRRDTQYF,TGTGCCAGCAGCCAAAGGGACAGCAGGAGAGATACGCAGTATTTT
TRBV4-3,-,TRBJ1-1,-,CASSLEVNTEAFF,TGCGCCAGCAGCCTAGAGGTAAACACTGAAGCTTTCTTT
TRBV5-1,TRBD1,TRBJ1-1,few,CASSLSSGTEEAFF,TGCGCCAGCAGCTTGTCTTCCGGGACAGAAGAAGCTTTCTTT
TRBV9,-,TRBJ2-1,-,CASSVASQINEQFF,TGTGCCAGCAGCGTAGCTAGTCAAATCAATGAGCAGTTCTTC
TRBV28,-,TRBJ2-7,-,CASSLIVRKEQYF,TGTGCCAGCAGTTTGATTGTGCGGAAAGAGCAGTACTTC
TRBV2,-,TRBJ1-2,few,CASSLNPGEAYGYTF,TGTGCCAGCAGCCTCAATCCAGGGGAGGCCTATGGCTACACCTTC
TRBV28,TRBD1,TRBJ1-3,few,CASSAPTGAGNTIYF,TGTGCCAGCAGTGCCCCGACAGGGGCTGGAAACACCATATATTTT
TRBV7-9,-,TRBJ1-5,few,CASSFGDSSNQPQHF,TGTGCCAGCAGCTTCGGGGATTCCAGCAATCAGCCCCAGCATTTT
TRBV6-6,-,TRBJ2-3,-,CASIRAGGSDTQYF,TGTGCCAGCATCCGAGCCGGGGGATCAGATACGCAGTATTTT